This TCR beta chain emerged from a study of patients and donors after allogeneic stem cell transplantation (dated by TCRdb to 2019 to 2021). V is clipped by 4 bases and J by 7 bases, and the sequence between their germline boundaries is 16 bases long. From the germline V gene (reference sequence), CDR1 is SEHNR and CDR2 is FQNEAQ. From the cysteine through the phenylalanine, the CDR3 covers 14 amino acids. Just the 42-base CDR3 DNA is kept, in frame starting at base 1. The library relied on RT-PCR. Sequencing was performed on a NextSeq 550. TCRdb reworked the public reads: Q25 trimming with fastp, MiXCR clone assembly, productive beta chains retained. Rows merge per CDR3 protein into single entries with the most common DNA and genes. This sample comprises 150,000 or so distinct CDR3 sequences, approximately 24% of them detected only once. The top ten clonotypes cover roughly a quarter of the sample.

Many counts were recorded for this clonotype. Its antigen has not been determined. Qualities for individual bases were not recorded, and no much larger clone is one base off. What was sequenced was blood, either unsorted or a sorted T cell fraction (not recorded which). This receptor was taken from a human donor who was either an allogeneic HSCT recipient or a stem cell or donor lymphocyte infusion donor (not recorded which). It is not recorded whose cells these are; they may come from a transplant donor. The chain uses TRBV7-9 and TRBJ1-1; the D segment could be TRBD1, given 5 matching bases. The nucleotides read TGTGCCAGCAGCTCAGCCCGGGTAAGGGGTGAAGCTTTCTTT. It codes for CASSSARVRGEAFF.